Each of the 15 T cell receptor beta chains below was sequenced from the same sample in a study of cytomegalovirus exposure and HLA in healthy donors. PCR used 60 Vbeta primers and 13 Jbeta primers. Clones were read by immunoSEQ multiplex PCR, and TCRdb kept only the in-frame ones, dropping some. The sample has 95,000 to 120,000 clones, under 70% seen once. The sequencing input was PBMCs. These receptor sequences come from a young man in good health and CMV-seropositive.

The table lists this clone with a few counts. This chain connects TRBV23-1 to TRBJ1-4; D gene unclear. Being an ORF, TRBV23-1 has a function that is uncertain. Trimming pared 3 bases from V and 0 bases from J, leaving 14 bases between. The CDR3 totals 17 residues. The CDR3 DNA reads as TGCGCCAGCAGTCATCGGCCAGGCATTTCAACTAATGAAAAACTGTTTTTT. This encodes CASSHRPGISTNEKLFF.

V is TRBV11-2 and J is TRBJ2-5; possibly TRBD1 for D (5 bases). This CDR3 spans 14 amino acids. The V end was cut by 1 base, the J end by 4 bases, with 10 bases between. The V gene's germline CDR1 is SGHAT and CDR2 FQNNGV. In DNA, the CDR3 is TGTGCCAGCAGCTTAGCAGGGTGGGGAGAGACCCAGTACTTC. Amino acids: CASSLAGWGETQYF.

The V call is TRBV20-1, the J call TRBJ2-7; the D gene is possibly TRBD1 (5 bases). Germline-derived CDR1 and CDR2 are DFQATT and SNEGSKA (reference sequence). The V end lost 4 bases, the J end lost 5 bases, and 9 bases lay between the germline ends. There are 11 residues in the CDR3. CDR3 nucleotide sequence: TGCAGTGCTATGGGCAGGGACGAGCAGTACTTC. Amino acid sequence: CSAMGRDEQYF.

The J gene is TRBJ1-2, the V gene TRBV4-2; 12 bases map to TRBD1. The CDR3 spans 18 residues. V was clipped by 1 base and J by 2 bases; unmatched bases: 8. Germline lookup yields CDR1 LGHNA and CDR2 YNFKEQ. The CDR3 DNA reads as TGTGCCAGCAGCCAAGCCTCCGGGACAGGGGGCATGAACTATGGCTACACCTTC. Amino acids: CASSQASGTGGMNYGYTF.

This clone was seen only a few times. The rearrangement joins TRBV7-9 to TRBJ2-7, with a weak D call TRBD1 (5 bases). Germline V gives CDR1 SEHNR, CDR2 FQNEAQ (reference sequence). V gave up 5 bases and J gave up 6 bases, with 14 bases separating them. This CDR3 is 13 amino acids long. DNA for the CDR3: TGTGCCAGCAGCATGGGGTGGGGCCGCGAGCAGTACTTC. This codes for CASSMGWGREQYF.

This chain connects TRBV2 to TRBJ2-7; the D is unclear. Germline V gene sequence: CDR1 SNHLY, CDR2 FYNNEI. The CDR3 totals 13 residues. Trimming left V 5 bases short and J 3 bases short, with 11 bases between. The CDR3 protein is CASSPLTFYEQYV. CDR3 DNA sequence: TGTGCCAGCAGTCCACTGACATTCTACGAGCAGTACGTC.

This chain joins TRBV6-5 and TRBJ2-5, with 10 bases aligning to TRBD1. This CDR3 is 15 amino acids long. V lost 8 bases to trimming and J lost 3 bases; unmatched junction nucleotides: 9. Germline CDR1 MNHEY, CDR2 SVGAGI. Here the CDR3 reads CASRPSGQGKETQYF. The CDR3 DNA is TGTGCCAGCCGCCCCTCGGGACAGGGGAAAGAGACCCAGTACTTC.

This clone has a handful of counts. The V and J genes are TRBV7-9 and TRBJ1-5; 8 bases map to TRBD1. CDR3 size: 16 residues. Trimming at V came to 4 bases and at J to 3 bases, leaving 8 bases not matched to a gene. From germline, CDR1 is SEHNR and CDR2 FQNEAQ (reference sequence). In DNA form, the CDR3 reads TGTGCCAGCAGCTCCGGGACAGGACTTACCAATCAGCCCCAGCATTTT. Translating it yields CASSSGTGLTNQPQHF.

The rearrangement links TRBV11-2 to TRBJ1-1, with D possibly being TRBD1 (6 bases). CDR1 is SGHAT and CDR2 is FQNNGV in the germline V gene. V lost 3 bases, J lost 8 bases, and 7 bases lay in between. There are 11 residues in the CDR3. CDR3 DNA sequence: TGTGCCAGCAGCTTGAGGGGGGAAGCTTTCTTT. Protein sequence: CASSLRGEAFF.

The rearrangement links TRBV9 to TRBJ1-5, with 10 positions matching TRBD1. There are 19 residues in the CDR3. CDR1 and CDR2 from the germline V gene are SGDLS and YYNGEE. The V and J ends lost 1 base and 2 bases, in that order; junction bases with no gene match: 12. Written as DNA, the CDR3 is TGTGCCAGCAGCGTAACGGGACAGGGGACACGTATGGGCAATCAGCCCCAGCATTTT. It is translated as CASSVTGQGTRMGNQPQHF.

This clone was detected only a few times. Other DNA sequences within the sample encode an identical CDR3. V usage is TRBV6-5 and J usage is TRBJ1-6; TRBD1 aligns across 7 bases. Trimming removed 0 bases from V and 7 bases from J; junction bases left unmatched: 3. Germline V gene sequence: CDR1 MNHEY, CDR2 SVGAGI. CDR3 length equals 15 residues. The CDR3 spells CASSYSGGGNSPLHF. As DNA, the CDR3 is TGTGCCAGCAGTTACTCAGGGGGCGGGAATTCACCCCTCCACTTT.

The chain recombines TRBV28 with TRBJ1-1; tentative D call: TRBD1 (6 bases). The germline CDR1 and CDR2 sequences are MDHEN and SYDVKM. CDR3 length: 15 amino acids. V lost 4 bases, J lost 3 bases, and 15 bases lay in between. Here the CDR3 reads CASSSLTPGDTEAFF. The CDR3 nucleotides read TGTGCCAGCAGTTCCCTAACCCCAGGGGACACTGAAGCTTTCTTT. Drawing the rest from reference TRBV28 and TRBJ1-1, the complete variable domain is DVKVTQSSRYLVKRTGEKVFLECVQDMDHENMFWYRQDPGLGLRLIYFSYDVKMKEKGDIPEGYSVSREKKERFSLILESASTNQTSMYLCASSSLTPGDTEAFFGQGTRLTVV.

The chain uses TRBV6-5 and TRBJ1-2; 9 positions match TRBD1. V dropped 5 bases and J dropped 8; count of bases not matched to a gene: 12. CDR1 and CDR2 from the germline V gene are MNHEY and SVGAGI. This CDR3 has 15 residues. The CDR3 protein is CASSQHRGRLYGYTF. The DNA for the CDR3 is TGTGCCAGCAGTCAGCACAGGGGGCGCTTATACGGCTACACCTTC.

The chain joins TRBV30 to TRBJ2-1; 9 nucleotides line up with TRBD2. The CDR3 has 15 residues. Germline values: CDR1 GTSNPN, CDR2 SVGIG (reference sequence). After removal of 3 bases from V and 4 bases from J, the junction contained 7 bases not matched to a gene. The CDR3 DNA reads TGTGCCTGGAGATTCGCGGGGGGGCCGTACAATGAGCAGTTCTTC. Translating gives CAWRFAGGPYNEQFF.

A remark on this clone: Other DNA sequences of this sample code for an identical CDR3. The chain carries TRBV18 and TRBJ1-5; 8 bases line up with TRBD1. The CDR3 has 15 residues. CDR1 and CDR2 (germline): KGHSH, LQKENI. Losses at the gene ends were 3 bases for V and 2 bases for J; bases not matched to a gene: 3. The CDR3 loop is CASSPDRGGNQPQHF. In DNA, the CDR3 is TGTGCCAGCTCACCTGACAGGGGAGGCAATCAGCCCCAGCATTTT. The variable domain in full, with the rest retrieved from reference TRBV18 and TRBJ1-5, is NAGVMQNPRHLVRRRGQEARLRCSPMKGHSHVYWYRQLPEEGLKFMVYLQKENIIDESGMPKERFSAEFPKEGPSILRIQQVVRGDSAAYFCASSPDRGGNQPQHFGDGTRLSIL.